These 18 T cell receptor beta chains share one sample of origin, sequenced in a study of T cell responses to AZD1222 COVID-19 vaccine. Measured with immunoSEQ multiplex PCR; TCRdb has only the in-frame clones, and not every one. The data contain roughly 180,000 clones, about 90% of them seen just once; the ten biggest clones take up approximately 1.9%. This material consisted of peripheral blood, taken on day 0 of AZD1222 vaccination. The receptor source for this set is an adult in good health.

This clone was detected only a few times. V is TRBV9 and J is TRBJ1-5; D is unclear. CDR1 is SGDLS and CDR2 is YYNGEE in the germline V gene. This CDR3 is built from 15 residues. Trimming stripped 0 bases from V and 4 bases from J, with 11 bases between. This CDR3 reads CASSVAPGFNQPQHF. CDR3 DNA sequence: TGTGCCAGCAGCGTAGCTCCTGGTTTTAATCAGCCCCAGCATTTT.

The J gene is TRBJ1-2, the V gene TRBV29-1; D is unresolved. Trimming removed 1 base at V and 5 bases at J, with 14 bases between. The CDR3 contains 14 residues. In germline, CDR1 is SQVTM, CDR2 ANQGSEA. The CDR3 spells CSVEGGNRGYGYTF. DNA for the CDR3: TGCAGCGTTGAAGGTGGTAACAGAGGATATGGCTACACCTTC.

The J gene is TRBJ1-6, the V gene TRBV10-1; tentative D call: TRBD1 (6 bases). The V end was cut by 8 bases, the J end by 0 bases, with 14 bases between. This CDR3 comprises 16 residues. CDR1 is WNHNN and CDR2 is SYGVQD in the germline V gene (reference sequence). The chain's CDR3 is CASDDRRGSYNSPLHF. In DNA, the CDR3 is TGCGCCAGCGATGACAGGAGGGGCTCCTATAATTCACCCCTCCACTTT.

The gene calls are TRBV7-2 and TRBJ2-3, with D possibly matching TRBD1 (5 bases). Per germline, CDR1 SGHTA and CDR2 FQGNSA. CDR3 length: 12 residues. With 8 bases removed from V and 3 bases from J, the gap between germline ends came to 9 bases. CDR3 in DNA: TGTGCCAGCGGCAGGGATACAGATACGCAGTATTTT. Translation: CASGRDTDTQYF.

This chain uses TRBV7-2 with TRBJ2-5; 7 bases line up with TRBD2. Germline V CDR1 and CDR2: SGHTA, FQGNSA. The V gene end was trimmed by 2 bases and the J gene end by 3 bases; junction bases not matched to a gene: 6. CDR3 length: 15 amino acids. The CDR3 sequence is CASSLNLAAKETQYF. As DNA, the CDR3 is TGTGCCAGCAGCTTAAATCTAGCGGCAAAAGAGACCCAGTACTTC.

The chain combines TRBV11-2 with TRBJ1-1; D ambiguous. CDR1 SGHAT and CDR2 FQNNGV come from the germline V gene. The CDR3 consists of 15 residues. Trimming took off 1 base at V and 4 bases at J, with 13 bases between the two ends. The CDR3 loop reads CASSLVGGRSTEAFF. As DNA, the CDR3 is TGTGCCAGCAGCTTAGTTGGAGGGAGGAGCACTGAAGCTTTCTTT. Supplemented by reference TRBV11-2 and TRBJ1-1, the full variable domain reads EAGVAQSPRYKIIEKRQSVAFWCNPISGHATLYWYQQILGQGPKLLIQFQNNGVVDDSQLPKDRFSAERLKGVDSTLKIQPAKLEDSAVYLCASSLVGGRSTEAFFGQGTRLTVV.

This chain uses TRBV28 with TRBJ1-2; 7 bases align to TRBD1. CDR1 and CDR2 from the germline V gene are MDHEN and SYDVKM. Trimming cost V 6 bases and J 2 bases; bases outside gene matches: 3. The CDR3 is 13 residues long. The DNA of the CDR3 is TGTGCCAGCAGACAGGGGACGAACTATGGCTACACCTTC. This sequence encodes CASRQGTNYGYTF.

Here the CDR3 reads CASSDLSGTGYSNQPQHF. The DNA for the CDR3 is TGTGCCAGCAGTGATTTATCCGGGACGGGATATAGCAATCAGCCCCAGCATTTT. The genes are TRBV6-2 or TRBV6-3 and TRBJ1-5; TRBD1 is a possible D gene (5 bases). This CDR3 region has 18 residues. V shed 5 bases and J shed 0 bases, with 20 bases lying between them. Germline CDR1 reads MNHEY; CDR2 reads SVGEGT.

This chain connects TRBV6-2 or TRBV6-3 to TRBJ2-7; D unresolved. CDR3 length equals 16 residues. The ends were cut back, 2 bases at V and 4 bases at J, with 18 bases in the middle. Germline V gene data show CDR1 as MNHEY and CDR2 as SVGEGT. The CDR3 DNA reads TGTGCCAGCAGTTACCTCTCGGGTTTTCCCACTTACGAGCAGTACTTC. It is translated as CASSYLSGFPTYEQYF.

The rearrangement joins TRBV5-8 to TRBJ2-1; D gene unclear. Trimming removed 1 base from V and 8 bases from J, with 4 bases in between. The CDR3 runs 11 residues. Germline CDR1 SGHTS, CDR2 YDEGEE. CDR3 sequence reads: CASSLPYEQFF. The CDR3 DNA reads as TGTGCCAGCAGCTTGCCCTATGAGCAGTTCTTC.

This rearrangement joins TRBV7-9 to TRBJ2-5; the D call may be TRBD1 or TRBD2 (5 bases each). Germline CDR1 and CDR2: SEHNR and FQNEAQ (reference sequence). The CDR3 has 14 residues. The V end lost 0 bases, the J end lost 5 bases, and 10 bases lay between the germline ends. The CDR3 is CASSLARGGETQYF. CDR3 in DNA: TGTGCCAGCAGCTTAGCGAGGGGCGGGGAGACCCAGTACTTC.

The gene calls are TRBV7-2 and TRBJ2-2, with D hard to call. The CDR3 has 16 residues. V was pared by 1 base and J by 5 bases, with 14 bases between. The germline V gene has CDR1 SGHTA and CDR2 FQGNSA. The CDR3 bases are TGTGCCAGCAGCTTAGAGGTTGTTAGTTTGACCGGGGAGCTGTTTTTT. The encoded protein is CASSLEVVSLTGELFF.

The chain has TRBV11-1 and TRBJ2-2; D call uncertain. Trimming left V 5 bases short and J 1 base short, with 14 bases between. This CDR3 is 16 amino acids long. Germline CDR1 SGHAT, CDR2 FQDESV (reference sequence). The CDR3 DNA follows: TGTGCCAGCAGCCCGATCGGACGGGTGAACACCGGGGAGCTGTTTTTT. Amino acid sequence: CASSPIGRVNTGELFF.

J is TRBJ1-1 and V is TRBV2; perhaps TRBD1 as D (5 bases). V was trimmed by 4 bases and J by 4 bases, leaving 19 bases between them. The CDR3 is 16 amino acids. Per germline, CDR1 SNHLY and CDR2 FYNNEI. CDR3 sequence reads: CASSVPPHGTGTEAFF. Written as DNA, the CDR3 is TGTGCCAGCAGTGTACCCCCCCACGGGACTGGCACTGAAGCTTTCTTT.

This clone appeared once. This rearrangement joins TRBV10-3 to TRBJ2-6, with D perhaps assigned TRBD1 or TRBD2 (5 bases each). Trimming took off 1 base at V and 0 bases at J, with 16 bases between the two ends. Per the germline V gene, CDR1 is ENHRY and CDR2 is SYGVKD. The CDR3 is 19 residues long. The CDR3 sequence is CAISEFLVGDSSGANVLTF. The CDR3 nucleotides are TGTGCCATCAGTGAGTTCCTCGTGGGGGATAGCTCTGGGGCCAACGTCCTGACTTTC.

The gene calls are TRBV5-5 and TRBJ1-4; TRBD1 agrees at 9 bases. V lost 4 bases and J lost 7; bases outside the gene matches: 8. Per the germline V gene, CDR1 is SGHKS and CDR2 is YYEKEE (reference sequence). The CDR3 runs to 15 residues. The CDR3 is CASSLPGQGREKLFF. The CDR3 nucleotides read TGTGCCAGCAGCCTACCGGGACAGGGTCGTGAAAAACTGTTTTTT.

The table lists this clone with a few counts. The chain has TRBV5-1 and TRBJ1-1; tentative D call: TRBD1 (5 bases). The CDR3 consists of 15 residues. The germline gives CDR1 SGHRS, CDR2 YFSETQ. The V and J ends lost 0 bases and 6 bases respectively, with 15 bases between them. The CDR3 spells CASSLGDGVRAEAFF. The DNA for the CDR3 is TGCGCCAGCAGCTTGGGGGACGGGGTTAGGGCTGAAGCTTTCTTT.

The chain employs TRBV2 and TRBJ1-1; D is uncertain. Trimming left V 10 bases short and J 1 base short, with 10 bases between. The CDR3 length is 12 residues. CDR1 is SNHLY and CDR2 is FYNNEI in the germline V gene. CDR3 loop: CAISRGNTEAFF. The CDR3 DNA follows: TGTGCCATAAGTCGGGGGAACACTGAAGCTTTCTTT.